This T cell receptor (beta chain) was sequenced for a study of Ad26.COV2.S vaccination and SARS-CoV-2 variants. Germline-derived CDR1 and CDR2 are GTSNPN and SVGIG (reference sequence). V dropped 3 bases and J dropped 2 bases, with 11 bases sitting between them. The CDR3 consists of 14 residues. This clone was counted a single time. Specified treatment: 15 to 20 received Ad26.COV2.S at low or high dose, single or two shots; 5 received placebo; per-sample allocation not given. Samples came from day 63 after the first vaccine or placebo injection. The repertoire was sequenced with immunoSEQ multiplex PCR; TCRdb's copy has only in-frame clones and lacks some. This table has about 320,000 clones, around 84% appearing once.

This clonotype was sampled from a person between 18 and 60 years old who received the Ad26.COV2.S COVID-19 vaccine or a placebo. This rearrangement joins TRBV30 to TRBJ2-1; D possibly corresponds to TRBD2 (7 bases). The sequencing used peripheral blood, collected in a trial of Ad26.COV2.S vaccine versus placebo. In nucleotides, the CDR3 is TGTGCCTGGAGCAAGGGGGGGGCCTACAATGAGCAGTTCTTC. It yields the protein CAWSKGGAYNEQFF.